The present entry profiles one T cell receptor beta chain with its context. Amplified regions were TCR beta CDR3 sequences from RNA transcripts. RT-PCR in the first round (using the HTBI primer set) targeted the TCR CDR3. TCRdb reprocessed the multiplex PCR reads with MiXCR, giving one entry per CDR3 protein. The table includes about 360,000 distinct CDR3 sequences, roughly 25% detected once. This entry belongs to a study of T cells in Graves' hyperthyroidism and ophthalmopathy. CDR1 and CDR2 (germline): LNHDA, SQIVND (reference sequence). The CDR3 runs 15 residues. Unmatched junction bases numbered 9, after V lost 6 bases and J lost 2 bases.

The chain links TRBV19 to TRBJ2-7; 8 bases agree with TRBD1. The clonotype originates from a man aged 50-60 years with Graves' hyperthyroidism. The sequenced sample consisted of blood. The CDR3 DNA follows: TGTGCCAGTAGCGCCGGACAGGGCGATCCCTACGAGCAGTACTTC. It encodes CASSAGQGDPYEQYF.